Following are 21 T cell receptor beta chains from one sample sequenced in a study of blood T cell repertoires in COVID-19. TCRdb keeps only in-frame clones here, not all; method: immunoSEQ multiplex PCR. The repertoire consists of approximately 210,000 clones, with 89% occurring once and the leading ten covering over 7%. Sample: PBMCs or T cells enriched from blood (not recorded which). The receptor set was obtained from a young woman who had recovered from COVID-19.

The rearrangement uses TRBV10-3 and TRBJ1-3; D not resolved. The germline V gene has CDR1 ENHRY and CDR2 SYGVKD. The ends were cut back, 4 bases at V and 9 bases at J, with 10 bases in the middle. This CDR3 is 12 amino acids long. The CDR3 loop is CAISAVESTIYF. CDR3 bases: TGTGCCATCAGTGCAGTGGAGAGCACCATATATTTT.

The table lists this clone with a few counts. V usage is TRBV5-5 and J usage is TRBJ1-2; D is ambiguous. Germline-derived CDR1 and CDR2 are SGHKS and YYEKEE (reference sequence). This CDR3 comprises 13 residues. Deletions cut 2 bases from V and 7 bases from J, with 12 bases between. CDR3 sequence: CASSFGDLSGYTF. The CDR3 coding sequence is TGTGCCAGCAGCTTTGGAGATTTGAGTGGCTACACCTTC.

The CDR3 nucleotides are TGTGCCAGCAGTTACACCACTGAGGGACAGGGAGGCAATCAGCCCCAGCATTTT. Its protein is CASSYTTEGQGGNQPQHF. The rearrangement links TRBV6-2 or TRBV6-3 to TRBJ1-5; 9 bases map to TRBD1. CDR1 is MNHEY, CDR2 SVGEGT, per germline. The CDR3 contains 18 residues. V lost 2 bases and J lost 2; bases outside the gene matches: 10.

The chain joins TRBV2 to TRBJ1-1; 7 nucleotides agree with TRBD1. Germline V CDR1 and CDR2: SNHLY, FYNNEI. This CDR3 has 12 amino acids. V gave up 8 bases and J gave up 5 bases; unmatched junction bases: 5. CDR3 region: CASDRVETEAFF. In DNA form, the CDR3 reads TGTGCCAGCGACAGGGTTGAAACTGAAGCTTTCTTT.

The rearrangement uses TRBV10-1 and TRBJ2-1; possible D gene TRBD2, 6 bases. Trimming stripped 4 bases from V and 7 bases from J, with 23 bases between. Germline V gene sequence: CDR1 WNHNN, CDR2 SYGVQD (reference sequence). This CDR3 contains 17 residues. CDR3 amino acids: CASSGPLVGGTRNEQFF. For the CDR3, the DNA is TGCGCCAGCAGTGGTCCCTTAGTAGGCGGGACGAGGAATGAGCAGTTCTTC.

This sequence joins TRBV27 and TRBJ2-5; TRBD2 matches at 11 bases. Per germline, CDR1 MNHEY and CDR2 SMNVEV (reference sequence). Germline trimming cut 1 base from V and 4 bases from J; bases unmatched to any gene: 11. The CDR3 sequence is 18 residues long. For the CDR3, the DNA is TGTGCCAGCAGTTTATTTCGCATGGCTAGCGGGGGGATAGAGACCCAGTACTTC. Translation: CASSLFRMASGGIETQYF.

The V gene is TRBV6-4, the J gene TRBJ2-7, with 7 bases matching TRBD2. Unmatched junction bases numbered 5, after V lost 4 bases and J lost 5 bases. Germline assignment: CDR1 MRHNA and CDR2 SNTAGT. The CDR3 sequence is 13 residues long. CDR3 sequence reads: CASSAREGDEQYF. The CDR3 DNA is TGTGCCAGCAGTGCCAGGGAGGGAGACGAGCAGTACTTC.

This chain joins TRBV6-1 and TRBJ2-7; D gene uncertain. The CDR3 loop spans 11 amino acids. Germline values: CDR1 MNHNS, CDR2 SASEGT. V gave up 2 bases and J gave up 3 bases, with 2 bases separating them. CDR3 bases: TGTGCCAGCAGTGAACTCTACGAGCAGTACTTC. As protein: CASSELYEQYF.

This clone was counted between two and nine times. The chain joins TRBV5-1 to TRBJ1-4, with D maybe TRBD1 (5 bases). V was cut by 4 bases and J by 6 bases, with 10 bases left in between. The germline V gene has CDR1 SGHRS and CDR2 YFSETQ. CDR3 length: 13 residues. The DNA for the CDR3 is TGCGCCAGCAGCGAAGACAGCTATGAAAAACTGTTTTTT. This gives the protein CASSEDSYEKLFF.

This clone appeared a single time. The chain has TRBV5-5 and TRBJ1-1; D gene uncertain. The CDR3 has 15 residues. CDR1 SGHKS and CDR2 YYEKEE come from the germline V gene (reference sequence). Between the trimmed V and J ends, which lost 2 bases and 0 bases, there was a span of 11 bases. The CDR3 nucleotides read TGTGCCAGCAGCTTCCTGCCTGAGATGAACACTGAAGCTTTCTTT. Its protein product is CASSFLPEMNTEAFF.

This rearrangement joins TRBV29-1 to TRBJ1-2; D is uncertain. The germline CDR1 and CDR2 sequences are SQVTM and ANQGSEA. Trimming removed 6 bases at V and 1 base at J, with 15 bases between. CDR3 size: 14 residues. CDR3 loop: CSVEDSSNNYGYTF. The CDR3 DNA sequence: TGCAGCGTGGAGGACTCCTCTAATAACTATGGCTACACCTTC.

V gene TRBV28 combines with J gene TRBJ1-2; no firm D call. Germline lookup yields CDR1 MDHEN and CDR2 SYDVKM. The V and J ends lost 2 bases and 2 bases respectively, with 3 bases between them. The CDR3 loop spans 12 amino acids. The CDR3: CASSLPNYGYTF. CDR3 bases: TGTGCCAGCAGTTTACCAAACTATGGCTACACCTTC.

The chain combines TRBV7-9 with TRBJ1-2; D might be TRBD1 (6 bases). The CDR3 is made up of 11 amino acids. The germline CDR1 and CDR2 sequences are SEHNR and FQNEAQ (reference sequence). V lost 5 bases and J 12 bases, leaving 13 bases between the germline ends. The CDR3 DNA reads as TGTGCCAGCAGCCCCGACAGGATGAACACCTTC. Its translation: CASSPDRMNTF.

This sequence joins TRBV5-1 and TRBJ2-5; weak D call: TRBD2 (6 bases). CDR3 size: 13 residues. V lost 7 bases and J 4 bases, leaving 14 bases between the germline ends. CDR1 SGHRS and CDR2 YFSETQ come from the germline V gene. This chain's CDR3 is CASGALGGETQYF. The CDR3 coding sequence is TGCGCCAGCGGCGCCCTGGGGGGAGAGACCCAGTACTTC. The full variable domain, rest sourced from reference TRBV5-1 and TRBJ2-5, is KAGVTQTPRYLIKTRGQQVTLSCSPISGHRSVSWYQQTPGQGLQFLFEYFSETQRNKGNFPGRFSGRQFSNSRSEMNVSTLELGDSALYLCASGALGGETQYFGPGTRLLVL.

The J gene is TRBJ1-6, the V gene TRBV7-2; tentative D call: TRBD1 (6 bases). This CDR3 has 13 residues. CDR1 is SGHTA, CDR2 FQGNSA, per germline. The germline V and J ends were trimmed by 1 base and 11 bases, with 9 bases remaining between them. In DNA form, the CDR3 reads TGTGCCAGCAGCTTAGGGACAGCAACACCCCTCCACTTT. Its protein product is CASSLGTATPLHF.

The V gene is TRBV10-3, the J gene TRBJ1-2, with D tentatively TRBD1 (6 bases). Germline CDR1 and CDR2: ENHRY and SYGVKD. V lost 6 bases and J 6 bases, leaving 17 bases between the germline ends. The CDR3 is 14 amino acids. The CDR3 is CAIRNRAPMNGYTF. The CDR3, as DNA: TGTGCCATCAGAAACAGGGCCCCCATGAATGGCTACACCTTC.

This sequence joins TRBV7-6 and TRBJ1-2; perhaps TRBD1 as D (5 bases). Trimming removed 4 bases from V and 4 bases from J, with 13 bases in between. The germline V gene has CDR1 SGHVS and CDR2 FNYEAQ. CDR3 length: 14 residues. In DNA form, the CDR3 reads TGTGCCAGCAGCTCCCGGGGAGGGGCCTATGGCTACACCTTC. Amino acid sequence: CASSSRGGAYGYTF.

The chain joins TRBV2 to TRBJ1-3, with D possibly matching TRBD1 (5 bases). Looked up from germline, CDR1 is SNHLY and CDR2 is FYNNEI. The CDR3 runs 15 residues. The V end was cut by 7 bases, the J end by 0 bases, with 13 bases between. CDR3: CASTADRSSGNTIYF. Written as DNA, the CDR3 is TGTGCCAGCACCGCCGACAGATCCTCTGGAAACACCATATATTTT.

This chain connects TRBV28 to TRBJ1-2, with a weak D call TRBD1 (6 bases). This CDR3 contains 13 residues. The germline V gene has CDR1 MDHEN and CDR2 SYDVKM. V was shortened by 7 bases and J by 3 bases, with 12 bases between the two germline ends. The CDR3 reads CASTPTGHYGYTF. In nucleotides, the CDR3 is TGTGCCAGCACCCCGACAGGTCACTATGGCTACACCTTC.

This rearrangement joins TRBV5-1 to TRBJ2-7, with TRBD1 matching 7 bases. J lost 1 base, V lost 7 bases, and 5 bases had no gene match. CDR3 size: 13 residues. Germline CDR1 is SGHRS and CDR2 is YFSETQ. The CDR3 spells CASRKGASYEQYF. DNA of the CDR3: TGCGCCAGCCGGAAGGGGGCTTCCTACGAGCAGTACTTC.

The sample holds one count of this clone. This chain connects TRBV24-1 to TRBJ1-4; perhaps TRBD1 as D (6 bases). Trimming left V 5 bases short and J 2 bases short, with 8 bases between. The CDR3 is 14 residues long. Germline V gene data show CDR1 as KGHDR and CDR2 as SFDVKD. The CDR3 spells CATSGGGTNEKLFF. The CDR3 nucleotides read TGTGCCACCAGTGGGGGGGGCACTAATGAAAAACTGTTTTTT.